This T cell receptor beta chain is drawn from a study of blood T cell repertoires in COVID-19. The overall study: Some COVID-19 samples were acute and others convalescent; all came from the United States, Italy and Spain. Sample material is recorded as cDNA or gDNA derived from T cells, B-cell-depleted T cells, or PBMCs.

Germline V gene lookup returns CDR1 KGHSH and CDR2 LQKENI. CDR3 length equals 16 residues. V shed 3 bases and J shed 5 bases, with 17 bases lying between them. Original handling: Amplifying reference gene primers gave estimates of nucleated cell counts. Assay: immunoSEQ multiplex PCR; the TCRdb copy retains only in-frame clones and omits some. From that table come the V and J calls and clone size; the DNA was used to work out D and trimming. The profile covers 60,000 to 65,000 clones, with around 89% appearing a single time and about 9% taken by the ten largest. Specimen: peripheral blood. The chain employs TRBV18 and TRBJ2-1, with D uncertain. The TCR comes from a human donor with active COVID-19. The donor label of this sample is uncertain. The chain's CDR3 is CASSPPAMRLDNEQFF. DNA for the CDR3: TGTGCCAGCTCACCTCCTGCGATGCGTTTAGACAATGAGCAGTTCTTC.